One TCR beta chain is described in this entry. This receptor's antigen is unknown. Nothing much larger sits one base from this clone, and base qualities are not available. CDR1 SEHNR and CDR2 FQNEAQ were looked up in the germline V gene (reference sequence). Cut back by 8 bases and 0 bases, the V and J ends lie 13 bases apart. Inclusive of the bounding cysteine and phenylalanine, the CDR3 is 14 residues long. Just CDR3 DNA is preserved here, 42 bases in frame from base 1. The collaborating institutions used their own protocols to collect whole blood in K2EDTA tubes. Collaborator samples were shipped for TCRbeta analysis as frozen whole blood, isolated PBMCs, or DNA extracted from either sample type. The data stem from a study of blood T cell repertoires in COVID-19 (dated by TCRdb to the early 2020s). The study in broad terms: Collaborator samples came from the United States, Italy and Spain and covered acute and convalescent phases of COVID-19. Samples were obtained from the ongoing ImmuneRACE study (first 160 participants) and from 950 to 1,500 subjects provided by 6 global collaborators. Where available, HLA class I and class II types were obtained from metadata supplied by the sample provider rather than from assay-based typing. Deeply sampled blood TCRbeta repertoires from subjects exposed to, actively infected with, or recovered from COVID-19 were included in the dataset. A freely available public database, intended as a resource for researchers studying the immune response to SARS-CoV-2, is where the repertoires were released. The material from the prospective study consisted of cDNA or gDNA derived from T cells, B-cell-depleted T cells, or PBMCs. Nearly every sample came with metadata listing a de-identified subject ID, COVID-19 status, age in years and sex.

Points the paper makes about the study in general: The quantity of clinical and demographic metadata differed by source and by participant and was supplied without curation.

TCRbeta CDR3 regions were amplified from genomic DNA using the immunoSEQ Assay, a bias-controlled multiplex PCR. The paper's processing steps were these. The number of nucleated cells in each sample was estimated from the amplification of reference gene primers within the assay. Sequence reads were collapsed and filtered to measure the absolute abundance of every unique TCRbeta CDR3 rearrangement. Productive Simpson clonality was computed per sample as the square root of Simpson's diversity index over productive rearrangements. TCRdb provides this immuneACCESS table in a form limited to in-frame rearrangements. Some clones are lacking; in checked studies, under half of them reflect an unresolved V gene, and why the rest are absent is not known. The DNA gave D and trimming, while V, J and clone size come from that table. A total of about 160,000 clones appear in this sample, over 80% of them only once. Of the sample, roughly 4.8% falls within the top ten clones.

This sequence was found in a woman in her forties or fifties with acute or convalescent COVID-19. The sequenced sample consisted of peripheral blood. The chain joins TRBV7-9 to TRBJ1-1; TRBD1 could be the D gene, as 6 bases match. The CDR3 has the sequence CASSRTALNTEAFF. Read as DNA, the sequence is TGTGCCAGCTCCCGGACAGCCCTGAACACTGAAGCTTTCTTT.